The table lists the clone carrying this T cell receptor (beta chain) with many counts. Its cognate antigen is unknown. The data originate from a study of T cells in Graves' hyperthyroidism and ophthalmopathy. Study-wide findings and caveats: Most thyroid-expanded clonotypes above 0.001 were also found in blood.

Germline V gene data show CDR1 as LGHDT and CDR2 as YNNKEL (reference sequence). This CDR3 has 16 amino acids. V was clipped by 1 base and J by 0 bases, with 10 bases between them. The source material, RNA transcripts, was used to amplify TCR beta CDR3 regions. With the HTBI primer set, the TCR CDR3 went through a first round of RT-PCR. From the multiplex PCR reads, TCRdb called clonotypes with MiXCR, one entry per CDR3 protein. This table has some 700,000 distinct CDR3 sequences, roughly 17% appearing once. Fresh peripheral blood, approximately 9.7 ml, was the source of the PBMCs. V usage is TRBV3-1 and J usage is TRBJ2-4; D ambiguous. The sequenced sample was blood. The origin of this receptor is a man aged 50 to 59 with Graves' hyperthyroidism. CDR3 in DNA: TGTGCCAGCAGCCAAGTAGTGACAATAGCCAAAAACATTCAGTACTTC. This sequence encodes CASSQVVTIAKNIQYF. The full variable domain, with the rest looked up from reference TRBV3-1 and TRBJ2-4, is DTAVSQTPKYLVTQMGNDKSIKCEQNLGHDTMYWYKQDSKKFLKIMFSYNNKELIINETVPNRFSPKSPDKAHLNLHINSLELGDSAVYFCASSQVVTIAKNIQYFGAGTRLSVL.